These T cell receptor beta chains were read from a single sample in a study of shared clonotypes between healthy human individuals. Profiled with immunoSEQ multiplex PCR; TCRdb holds only in-frame clones, not every one. The data contain 1,400,000 or so clones, less than 99% of them singletons. Sample: naive CD4+ T cells sorted from blood. These receptors all come from a man aged 25-40 years in good health. Both conserved end residues are part of each CDR3. Each record gives: V gene, D gene, J gene, clone size, CDR3 DNA, CDR3 protein. The D gene is left open where the match is weak. Where a row states a size, it is once, few, many or the class of an expanded clone; other rows omit it.

V gene: TRBV7-8
D gene: NA
J gene: TRBJ2-5
clone size: NA
CDR3 DNA: TGTGCCAGCAGCTTAGGAGGCTTAGTCGGGGAGACCCAGTACTTC
CDR3 protein: CASSLGGLVGETQYF

V gene: TRBV6-5
D gene: NA
J gene: TRBJ1-1
clone size: once
CDR3 DNA: TGTGCCAGCAGTTACGGGGGGTGGACCACTGAAGCTTTCTTT
CDR3 protein: CASSYGGWTTEAFF

V gene: TRBV5-4
D gene: NA
J gene: TRBJ2-7
clone size: NA
CDR3 DNA: TGTGCCAGCAGCCCGGGGCAACGTGGTAACGAGCAGTACTTC
CDR3 protein: CASSPGQRGNEQYF

V gene: TRBV28
D gene: NA
J gene: TRBJ2-5
clone size: NA
CDR3 DNA: TGTGCCAGCAGCTTCCCACAAGAGACCCAGTACTTC
CDR3 protein: CASSFPQETQYF

V gene: TRBV5-1
D gene: TRBD1
J gene: TRBJ2-5
clone size: NA
CDR3 DNA: TGCGCCAGCAGCGTATCCGGGACAGTTGGCCGAGAGACCCAGTACTTC
CDR3 protein: CASSVSGTVGRETQYF

V gene: TRBV7-2
D gene: NA
J gene: TRBJ2-7
clone size: NA
CDR3 DNA: TGTGCCAGCAGGACTCGGGGCGGGCACGCCTACGAGCAGTACTTC
CDR3 protein: CASRTRGGHAYEQYF

V gene: TRBV29-1
D gene: NA
J gene: TRBJ1-1
clone size: few
CDR3 DNA: TGCAGCGTTGGTGAGTATACGGCTTTCTTT
CDR3 protein: CSVGEYTAFF

V gene: TRBV5-5
D gene: TRBD2
J gene: TRBJ2-1
clone size: NA
CDR3 DNA: TGTGCCAGCAGACCGCTAGCGGGAGGCTCCTACAATGAGCAGTTCTTC
CDR3 protein: CASRPLAGGSYNEQFF

V gene: TRBV5-5
D gene: TRBD1
J gene: TRBJ2-7
clone size: NA
CDR3 DNA: TGTGCCAGCAGCTTAGACAGGGGCGAGCAGTACTTC
CDR3 protein: CASSLDRGEQYF

V gene: TRBV5-8
D gene: TRBD2
J gene: TRBJ2-1
clone size: once
CDR3 DNA: TGTGCCAGCAGCTTTGGCAAAGCGGGGTACAATGAGCAGTTCTTC
CDR3 protein: CASSFGKAGYNEQFF

V gene: TRBV6-1
D gene: TRBD1
J gene: TRBJ2-7
clone size: NA
CDR3 DNA: TGTGCCAGCAGTGAAGCCGGGGACAGGTTCTACGAGCAGTACTTC
CDR3 protein: CASSEAGDRFYEQYF

V gene: TRBV5-6
D gene: NA
J gene: TRBJ2-7
clone size: NA
CDR3 DNA: TGTGCCAGCAGGGGCAGGGGCGAAACCTACGAGCAGTACTTC
CDR3 protein: CASRGRGETYEQYF

V gene: TRBV5-4
D gene: NA
J gene: TRBJ2-7
clone size: NA
CDR3 DNA: TGTGCCAGCAGCTCTATCACGGGGGCCTACGAGCAGTACTTC
CDR3 protein: CASSSITGAYEQYF

V gene: TRBV9
D gene: NA
J gene: TRBJ1-2
clone size: NA
CDR3 DNA: TGTGCCAGCAGCGTAGGGATCACAGGGTTGGACTATGGCTACACCTTC
CDR3 protein: CASSVGITGLDYGYTF

V gene: TRBV5-1
D gene: NA
J gene: TRBJ2-5
clone size: NA
CDR3 DNA: TGCGCCAGCAGCTTGGCGGCCGATCAAGAGACCCAGTACTTC
CDR3 protein: CASSLAADQETQYF

V gene: TRBV19
D gene: TRBD2
J gene: TRBJ2-1
clone size: NA
CDR3 DNA: TGTGCCAGTAGTATCAGAGCGGGAGGGCCCGACAATGAGCAGTTCTTC
CDR3 protein: CASSIRAGGPDNEQFF

V gene: TRBV28
D gene: TRBD1
J gene: TRBJ1-1
clone size: NA
CDR3 DNA: TGTGCCAGCAGACAGGGGGGGATCAACACTGAAGCTTTCTTT
CDR3 protein: CASRQGGINTEAFF

V gene: TRBV10-3
D gene: TRBD1
J gene: TRBJ1-2
clone size: NA
CDR3 DNA: TGTGCCATCAGTGACCCACATGGGACAGGGTCGTTGGAGAAGTATGGCTACACCTTC
CDR3 protein: CAISDPHGTGSLEKYGYTF

V gene: TRBV4-3
D gene: TRBD2
J gene: TRBJ2-7
clone size: NA
CDR3 DNA: TGCGCCAGCAGCCAAGGGTCCGGGACTAGCTACTACGAGCAGTACTTC
CDR3 protein: CASSQGSGTSYYEQYF

V gene: TRBV19
D gene: NA
J gene: TRBJ1-4
clone size: NA
CDR3 DNA: TGTGCCAGTAGAGACCCTGTGGAACTGTTTTTT
CDR3 protein: CASRDPVELFF

V gene: TRBV11-2
D gene: TRBD1
J gene: TRBJ2-5
clone size: NA
CDR3 DNA: TGTGCCAGCAGCTTAGGCCTTGTTGCCGGACAGGGACAAGAGACCCAGTACTTC
CDR3 protein: CASSLGLVAGQGQETQYF

V gene: TRBV28
D gene: NA
J gene: TRBJ2-6
clone size: NA
CDR3 DNA: TGTGCCAGTTTAGCTGGTAGCTCTGGGGCCAACGTCCTGACTTTC
CDR3 protein: CASLAGSSGANVLTF

V gene: TRBV5-1
D gene: TRBD1
J gene: TRBJ2-7
clone size: NA
CDR3 DNA: TGCGCCAGCAGCTTGGTGGCAGGGGGCCAAGACCCCTACGAGCAGTACTTC
CDR3 protein: CASSLVAGGQDPYEQYF

V gene: TRBV5-5
D gene: TRBD1
J gene: TRBJ1-2
clone size: NA
CDR3 DNA: TGTGCCAGCAGCGGTGGACAGGGGCGAATTCATGGCTACACCTTC
CDR3 protein: CASSGGQGRIHGYTF

V gene: TRBV5-8
D gene: TRBD1
J gene: TRBJ2-1
clone size: NA
CDR3 DNA: TGTGCCAGCACGGACAGGTGGTTCAATGAGCAGTTCTTC
CDR3 protein: CASTDRWFNEQFF

V gene: TRBV27
D gene: TRBD1
J gene: TRBJ2-7
clone size: NA
CDR3 DNA: TGTGCCAGCAGTTTATGGACAGGGGGCGCCGGGAACGAGCAGTACTTC
CDR3 protein: CASSLWTGGAGNEQYF

V gene: TRBV6-4
D gene: NA
J gene: TRBJ1-1
clone size: NA
CDR3 DNA: TGTGCCAGCCGCCAATCACTGAACACTGAAGCTTTCTTT
CDR3 protein: CASRQSLNTEAFF

V gene: TRBV7-2
D gene: NA
J gene: TRBJ2-5
clone size: once
CDR3 DNA: TGTGCCAGCAGCTTAGGCCCGTCCCGGAAACAAGAGACCCAGTACTTC
CDR3 protein: CASSLGPSRKQETQYF

V gene: TRBV18
D gene: TRBD2
J gene: TRBJ2-1
clone size: NA
CDR3 DNA: TGTGCCAGCTCACCAGCGGGAGAATGGCAGTTCTTC
CDR3 protein: CASSPAGEWQFF

V gene: TRBV6-6
D gene: NA
J gene: TRBJ2-5
clone size: NA
CDR3 DNA: TGTGCCAGCAGACCCTACAGGAACCAAGAGACCCAGTACTTC
CDR3 protein: CASRPYRNQETQYF

V gene: TRBV14
D gene: TRBD2
J gene: TRBJ2-3
clone size: NA
CDR3 DNA: TGTGCCAGCAGCCACTCGCTAGCGGGAGTCAGGGATACGCAGTATTTT
CDR3 protein: CASSHSLAGVRDTQYF

V gene: TRBV28
D gene: TRBD1
J gene: TRBJ1-2
clone size: NA
CDR3 DNA: TGTGCCAGCAGTCCCACAGGGGGCGGTTATGGCTACACCTTC
CDR3 protein: CASSPTGGGYGYTF

V gene: TRBV28
D gene: NA
J gene: TRBJ1-5
clone size: NA
CDR3 DNA: TGTGCCAGCATGATCCGGGGCCAGCCCCAGCATTTT
CDR3 protein: CASMIRGQPQHF

V gene: TRBV13
D gene: TRBD2
J gene: TRBJ2-1
clone size: once
CDR3 DNA: TGTGCCAGCAGCTTACCAGCGACTAGCGGGCTCCCAGGGAATGAGCAGTTCTTC
CDR3 protein: CASSLPATSGLPGNEQFF

V gene: TRBV28
D gene: TRBD1
J gene: TRBJ2-5
clone size: NA
CDR3 DNA: TGTGCCAGCAGTCGTATGGGTCGACTGGGACAGAGCCCAGAGACCCAGTACTTC
CDR3 protein: CASSRMGRLGQSPETQYF

V gene: TRBV7-6
D gene: TRBD2
J gene: TRBJ2-1
clone size: NA
CDR3 DNA: TGTGCCAGCAGCAGCCAGGGACTAGCGGGGTACAATGAGCAGTTCTTC
CDR3 protein: CASSSQGLAGYNEQFF

V gene: TRBV10-3
D gene: NA
J gene: TRBJ1-1
clone size: NA
CDR3 DNA: TGTGCCATCAGCCTGGGTGTCAACACTGAAGCTTTCTTT
CDR3 protein: CAISLGVNTEAFF

V gene: TRBV6-5
D gene: NA
J gene: TRBJ1-1
clone size: NA
CDR3 DNA: TGTGCCAGCAGATTGACATTTTCCGGCACTGAAGCTTTCTTT
CDR3 protein: CASRLTFSGTEAFF

V gene: TRBV11-1
D gene: NA
J gene: TRBJ1-5
clone size: NA
CDR3 DNA: TGTGCCAGCAGCTATGAGGCTCGGGGGCCCCAACATTTT
CDR3 protein: CASSYEARGPQHF

V gene: TRBV7-6
D gene: NA
J gene: TRBJ2-5
clone size: NA
CDR3 DNA: TGTGCCAGCAGCTTTGAGTGGCTATACCAAGAGACCCAGTACTTC
CDR3 protein: CASSFEWLYQETQYF